A single sample gave rise to the 18 T cell receptor beta chains below, sequenced in a study of control samples from healthy donors and cancer patients (TCRdb year 2020). Library preparation employed the immunoSEQ multiplex PCR assay. TCRdb took this table from immuneACCESS and kept in-frame rearrangements with V and J called. Such tables lack part of the clones; where checked against another copy, unresolved V genes explain under half of the gap, and the rest is unexplained. The sample data list 90,000 to 100,000 clones, and about four fifths of these were observed just once. The top ten hold 2% of the sample. The sample consisted of blood. The receptors come from a man aged 55 to 70 in good health.

The rearrangement uses TRBV6-6 and TRBJ2-1; 12 positions match TRBD2. The V and J ends lost 5 bases and 9 bases, in that order; junction bases with no gene match: 17. The CDR3 is made up of 18 amino acids. From germline, CDR1 is MNHNY and CDR2 SVGAGI (reference sequence). CDR3 DNA sequence: TGTGCCAGCAGTCCCTCAGCTCTCGGACTAGCGGGGATGGCTGAGCAGTTCTTC. This gives the protein CASSPSALGLAGMAEQFF.

The chain employs TRBV3-1 (or the pseudogene TRBV3-2) and TRBJ2-7, with 8 bases fitting TRBD2. Germline V gives CDR1 LGHDT, CDR2 YNNKEL (reference sequence). V was clipped by 0 bases and J by 0 bases; unmatched bases: 4. The CDR3 is 16 amino acids. CDR3 sequence reads: CASSQDGSGGSYEQYF. CDR3 bases: TGTGCCAGCAGCCAAGATGGGAGCGGGGGCTCCTACGAGCAGTACTTC.

The rearrangement uses TRBV4-2 and TRBJ1-2; D might be TRBD1 (6 bases). Between the trimmed V and J ends, which lost 0 bases and 8 bases, there was a span of 25 bases. The CDR3 covers 18 residues. Germline V lookup: CDR1 LGHNA, CDR2 YNFKEQ. CDR3 sequence reads: CASSQEGGTSPFAGGYTF. The CDR3 bases are TGTGCCAGCAGCCAAGAGGGGGGGACATCCCCCTTTGCGGGAGGCTACACCTTC.

The V call is TRBV2, the J call TRBJ2-3, with 7 bases identical to TRBD1. Germline lookup yields CDR1 SNHLY and CDR2 FYNNEI. Unmatched junction bases numbered 17, after V lost 4 bases and J lost 7 bases. The CDR3 loop spans 17 amino acids. The CDR3 here is CASSAPAGGSGGYTQYF. Here the CDR3 DNA reads TGTGCCAGCAGTGCGCCGGCAGGGGGATCAGGCGGGTATACGCAGTATTTT.

V gene TRBV3-1 (or the pseudogene TRBV3-2) combines with J gene TRBJ1-1; 7 nucleotides line up with TRBD1. The CDR3 has 14 residues. J was trimmed by 1 base and V by 4 bases; bases with no gene match: 3. The germline V gene has CDR1 LGHDT and CDR2 YNNKEL (reference sequence). The CDR3 is CASSPNRGNTEAFF. In nucleotides, the CDR3 is TGTGCCAGCAGCCCAAACAGGGGGAACACTGAAGCTTTCTTT.

This rearrangement joins TRBV9 to TRBJ2-3; the D is unclear. V shed 3 bases and J shed 6 bases, with 5 bases lying between them. This CDR3 has 11 residues. Germline-derived CDR1 and CDR2 are SGDLS and YYNGEE. CDR3 DNA: TGTGCCAGCAGCGCGGCGGATACGCAGTATTTT. Its translation: CASSAADTQYF.

The chain uses TRBV5-5 and TRBJ2-7; TRBD1 or TRBD2 may be the D gene (5 bases each). Germline V gene lookup returns CDR1 SGHKS and CDR2 YYEKEE (reference sequence). This CDR3 is 17 amino acids long. V lost 3 bases, J lost 3 bases, and 22 bases lay in between. The CDR3 sequence: CASSWAFQRDGVYEQYF. The CDR3 nucleotides are TGTGCCAGCAGCTGGGCATTCCAAAGGGACGGAGTCTACGAGCAGTACTTC.

The J gene is TRBJ2-7, the V gene TRBV6-5; 10 nucleotides agree with TRBD2. In germline, CDR1 is MNHEY, CDR2 SVGAGI. V lost 6 bases and J lost 3; bases outside the gene matches: 5. The CDR3 extends over 14 amino acids. Here the CDR3 reads CASRKTSGLYEQYF. The CDR3 DNA is TGTGCCAGCAGAAAGACTAGCGGGCTCTACGAGCAGTACTTC.

The J gene is TRBJ2-3, the V gene TRBV3-1 (or the pseudogene TRBV3-2); perhaps D is TRBD1 or TRBD2 (5 bases each). Trimming took off 4 bases at V and 6 bases at J, with 11 bases between the two ends. The CDR3 loop spans 13 amino acids. Germline V lookup: CDR1 LGHDT, CDR2 YNNKEL (reference sequence). The CDR3 here is CASSPLWGDTQYF. The CDR3 nucleotides read TGTGCCAGCAGCCCCCTCTGGGGGGATACGCAGTATTTT.

V usage is TRBV7-2 and J usage is TRBJ2-1; 9 nucleotides agree with TRBD1. The CDR3 has 15 amino acids. CDR1 and CDR2 (germline): SGHTA, FQGNSA. The V segment lost 3 bases and the J segment 6 bases; nucleotides outside the gene matches: 6. CDR3 nucleotide sequence: TGTGCCAGCAGCTTGCTGGGACAGGGTTTCAATGAGCAGTTCTTC. As protein: CASSLLGQGFNEQFF.

The chain is built from TRBV28 and TRBJ1-5; D not certain. V lost 8 bases and J lost 3, with 14 bases in between. The germline gives CDR1 MDHEN, CDR2 SYDVKM. The CDR3 is 14 residues long. The CDR3 nucleotides read TGTGCCAGCCGTCGGGTCGGCCTCAATCAGCCCCAGCATTTT. This encodes CASRRVGLNQPQHF.

The CDR3 protein is CASSEARGIGAGYTF. CDR3 bases: TGTGCCAGCAGTGAAGCGCGAGGGATCGGAGCTGGCTACACCTTC. J is TRBJ1-2 and V is TRBV6-1; D is unclear. V was clipped by 0 bases and J by 7 bases, with 15 bases between them. Germline V lookup: CDR1 MNHNS, CDR2 SASEGT. The CDR3 length is 15 residues.

This chain links TRBV30 with TRBJ2-2, with a weak D call TRBD2 (5 bases). V lost 0 bases, J lost 0 bases, and 8 bases lay in between. The CDR3 runs to 15 residues. Germline-derived CDR1 and CDR2 are GTSNPN and SVGIG (reference sequence). Here the CDR3 DNA reads TGTGCCTGGAGTGTAGGACTTGCGAACACCGGGGAGCTGTTTTTT. Its protein is CAWSVGLANTGELFF.

This clone was seen only once. A read error may produce the germline difference seen at one junction end. The chain couples TRBV19 to TRBJ1-2; weak D call: TRBD1 (5 bases). In germline, CDR1 is LNHDA, CDR2 SQIVND (reference sequence). The length of the CDR3 is 12 residues. CDR3 loop: CASTVASRGASF. DNA of the CDR3: TGTGCCAGTACCGTAGCCTCACGCGGGGCCAGCTTC.

The V and J genes are TRBV4-1 and TRBJ2-1, with D maybe TRBD2 (5 bases). The CDR3 extends over 15 amino acids. CDR1 is MGHRA and CDR2 is YSYEKL in the germline V gene. Trimming stripped 0 bases from V and 6 bases from J, with 12 bases between. CDR3 in DNA: TGCGCCAGCAGCCAAGAACGGGTCGGGGTCAATGAGCAGTTCTTC. Its translation is CASSQERVGVNEQFF.

This clone was counted between two and nine times. V is TRBV30 and J is TRBJ1-1; D gene uncertain. CDR1 is GTSNPN, CDR2 SVGIG, per germline (reference sequence). The CDR3 has 12 residues. Trimming took off 3 bases at V and 4 bases at J, with 9 bases between the two ends. DNA of the CDR3: TGTGCCTGGAGGACCACGGGCACTGAAGCTTTCTTT. It is translated as CAWRTTGTEAFF.

V gene TRBV3-1 (or the pseudogene TRBV3-2) combines with J gene TRBJ2-1, with TRBD2 matching over 10 bases. Germline trimming cut 4 bases from V and 8 bases from J; bases unmatched to any gene: 5. Germline V CDR1 and CDR2: LGHDT, YNNKEL (reference sequence). CDR3 length equals 14 residues. For the CDR3, the DNA is TGTGCCAGCAGCCGGGGACTAGCGAGCGATGAGCAGTTCTTC. Residues: CASSRGLASDEQFF.

The chain links TRBV7-9 to TRBJ1-4; D is perhaps TRBD1 (6 bases). The germline V and J ends were trimmed by 5 bases and 4 bases, with 14 bases remaining between them. The CDR3 length is 15 residues. Germline CDR1 reads SEHNR; CDR2 reads FQNEAQ (reference sequence). The CDR3 DNA reads TGTGCCAGCAGCCCTACAGGGAATAGTAATGAAAAACTGTTTTTT. It specifies CASSPTGNSNEKLFF.